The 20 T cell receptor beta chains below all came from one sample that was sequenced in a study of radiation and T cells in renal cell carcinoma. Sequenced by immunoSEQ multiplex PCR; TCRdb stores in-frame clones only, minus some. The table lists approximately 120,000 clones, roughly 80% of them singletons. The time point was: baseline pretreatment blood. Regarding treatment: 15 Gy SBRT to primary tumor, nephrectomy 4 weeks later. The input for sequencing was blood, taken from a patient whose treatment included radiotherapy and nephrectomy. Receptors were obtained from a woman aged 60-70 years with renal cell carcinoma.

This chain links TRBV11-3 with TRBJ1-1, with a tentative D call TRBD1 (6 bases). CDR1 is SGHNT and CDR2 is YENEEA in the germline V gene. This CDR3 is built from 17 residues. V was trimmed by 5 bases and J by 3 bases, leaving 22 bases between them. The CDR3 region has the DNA TGTGCCAGCAGCAAGGGGGAGCCAGGGCTGTCGGACACTGAAGCTTTCTTT. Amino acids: CASSKGEPGLSDTEAFF.

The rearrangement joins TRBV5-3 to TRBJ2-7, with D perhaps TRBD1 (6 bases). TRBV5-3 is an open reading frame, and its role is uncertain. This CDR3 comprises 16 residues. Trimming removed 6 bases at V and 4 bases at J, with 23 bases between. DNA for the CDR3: TGTGCCAGAACTTCGATCAAGCCGGGACACTTTTACGAGCAGTACTTC. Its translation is CARTSIKPGHFYEQYF.

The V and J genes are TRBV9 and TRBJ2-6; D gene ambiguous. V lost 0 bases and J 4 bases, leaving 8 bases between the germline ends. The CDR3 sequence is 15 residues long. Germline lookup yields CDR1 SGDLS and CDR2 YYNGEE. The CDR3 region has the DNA TGTGCCAGCAGCGTAGATCTGTACGGGGCCAACGTCCTGACTTTC. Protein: CASSVDLYGANVLTF. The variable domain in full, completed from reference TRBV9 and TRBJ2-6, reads DSGVTQTPKHLITATGQRVTLRCSPRSGDLSVYWYQQSLDQGLQFLIQYYNGEERAKGNILERFSAQQFPDLHSELNLSSLELGDSALYFCASSVDLYGANVLTFGAGSRLTVL.

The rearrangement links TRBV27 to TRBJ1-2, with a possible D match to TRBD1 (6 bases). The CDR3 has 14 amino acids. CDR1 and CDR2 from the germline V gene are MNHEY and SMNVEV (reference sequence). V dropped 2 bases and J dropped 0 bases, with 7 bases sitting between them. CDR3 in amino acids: CASSLDRTNYGYTF. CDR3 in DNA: TGTGCCAGCAGTTTAGACAGGACTAACTATGGCTACACCTTC.

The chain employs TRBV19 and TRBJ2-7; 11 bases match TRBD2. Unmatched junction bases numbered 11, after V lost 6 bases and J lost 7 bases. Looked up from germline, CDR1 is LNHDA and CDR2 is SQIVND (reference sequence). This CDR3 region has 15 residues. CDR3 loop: CASSQVAGGPGEQYF. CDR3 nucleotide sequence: TGTGCCAGTAGCCAAGTAGCGGGAGGGCCCGGGGAGCAGTACTTC.

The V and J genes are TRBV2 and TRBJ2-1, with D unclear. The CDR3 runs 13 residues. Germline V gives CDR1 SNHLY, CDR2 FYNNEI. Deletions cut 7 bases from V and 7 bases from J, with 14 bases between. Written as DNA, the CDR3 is TGTGCCAGCATCTTCACGTTGAAGAATGAGCAGTTCTTC. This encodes CASIFTLKNEQFF.

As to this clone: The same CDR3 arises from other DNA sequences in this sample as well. The CDR3 region is CASSVGRGGGTEAFF. CDR3 bases: TGTGCCAGCAGCGTAGGCAGGGGGGGTGGCACTGAAGCTTTCTTT. The chain employs TRBV9 and TRBJ1-1; 7 nucleotides match TRBD1. Germline V gene data show CDR1 as SGDLS and CDR2 as YYNGEE. Trimming cost V 0 bases and J 4 bases; bases outside gene matches: 6. This CDR3 is built from 15 residues.

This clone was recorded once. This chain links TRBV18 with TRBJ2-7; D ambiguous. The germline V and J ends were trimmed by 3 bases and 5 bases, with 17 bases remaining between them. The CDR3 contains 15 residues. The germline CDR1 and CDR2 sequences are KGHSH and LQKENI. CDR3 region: CASSPQDGSSDEQYF. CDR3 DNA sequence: TGTGCCAGCTCACCCCAAGACGGAAGCTCGGACGAGCAGTACTTC.

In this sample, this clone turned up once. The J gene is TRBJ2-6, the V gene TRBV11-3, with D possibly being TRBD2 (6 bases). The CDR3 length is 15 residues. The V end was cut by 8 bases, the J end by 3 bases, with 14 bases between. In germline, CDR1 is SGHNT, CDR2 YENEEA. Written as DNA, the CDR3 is TGTGCCAGCGGCGATCCGGGACTTGGGGCCAACGTCCTGACTTTC. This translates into CASGDPGLGANVLTF.

CDR3 region: CASSFLLGGVAYEQYF. CDR3 DNA: TGTGCCAGCAGTTTCCTACTCGGCGGGGTTGCGTACGAGCAGTACTTC. The chain couples TRBV28 to TRBJ2-7, with D possibly being TRBD2 (6 bases). The CDR3 is made up of 16 amino acids. V lost 3 bases, J lost 4 bases, and 19 bases lay in between. Germline CDR1 and CDR2: MDHEN and SYDVKM.

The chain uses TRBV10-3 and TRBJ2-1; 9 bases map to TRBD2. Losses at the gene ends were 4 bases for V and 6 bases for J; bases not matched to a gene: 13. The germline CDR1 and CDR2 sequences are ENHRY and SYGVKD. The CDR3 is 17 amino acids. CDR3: CAISVSLGRAGGNEQFF. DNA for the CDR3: TGTGCCATCAGTGTGTCATTGGGTCGAGCGGGAGGCAATGAGCAGTTCTTC.

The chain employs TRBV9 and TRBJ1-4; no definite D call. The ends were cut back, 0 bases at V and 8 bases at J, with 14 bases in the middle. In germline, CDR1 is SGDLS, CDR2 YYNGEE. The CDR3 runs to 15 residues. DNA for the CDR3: TGTGCCAGCAGCGTAGCTGGCCAGGAGGGCGAAAAACTGTTTTTT. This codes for CASSVAGQEGEKLFF. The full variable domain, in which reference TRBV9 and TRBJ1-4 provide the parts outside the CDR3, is DSGVTQTPKHLITATGQRVTLRCSPRSGDLSVYWYQQSLDQGLQFLIQYYNGEERAKGNILERFSAQQFPDLHSELNLSSLELGDSALYFCASSVAGQEGEKLFFGSGTQLSVL.

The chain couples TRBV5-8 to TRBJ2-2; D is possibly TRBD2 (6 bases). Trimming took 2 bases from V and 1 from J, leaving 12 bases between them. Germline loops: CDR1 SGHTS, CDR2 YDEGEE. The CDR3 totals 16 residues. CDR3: CASSFMGRGNTGELFF. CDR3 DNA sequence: TGTGCCAGCAGCTTCATGGGGCGGGGGAACACCGGGGAGCTGTTTTTT.

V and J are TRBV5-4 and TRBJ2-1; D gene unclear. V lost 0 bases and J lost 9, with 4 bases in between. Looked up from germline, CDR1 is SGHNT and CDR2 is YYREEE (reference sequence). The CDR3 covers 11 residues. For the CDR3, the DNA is TGTGCCAGCAGCTTGGTGGGTGAGCAGTTCTTC. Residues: CASSLVGEQFF.

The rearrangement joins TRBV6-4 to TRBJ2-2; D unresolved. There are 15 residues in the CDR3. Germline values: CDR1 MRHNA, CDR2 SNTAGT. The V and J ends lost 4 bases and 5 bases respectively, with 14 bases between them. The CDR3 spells CASSATSLGTGELFF. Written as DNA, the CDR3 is TGTGCCAGCAGTGCGACCTCCCTCGGGACCGGGGAGCTGTTTTTT.

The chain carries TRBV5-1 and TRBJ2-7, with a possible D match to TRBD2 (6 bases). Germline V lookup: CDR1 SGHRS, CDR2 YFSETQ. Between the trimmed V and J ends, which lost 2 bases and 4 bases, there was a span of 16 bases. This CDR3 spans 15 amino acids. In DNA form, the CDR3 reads TGCGCCAGCAGCTTATCGTGGAGGGGTCATTACGAGCAGTACTTC. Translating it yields CASSLSWRGHYEQYF.

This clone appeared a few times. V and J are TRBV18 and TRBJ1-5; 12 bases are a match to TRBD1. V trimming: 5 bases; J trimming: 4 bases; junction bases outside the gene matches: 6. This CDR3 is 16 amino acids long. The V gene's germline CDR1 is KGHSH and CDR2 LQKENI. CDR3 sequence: CASSIGTGGANQPQHF. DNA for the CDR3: TGTGCCAGCTCAATTGGGACAGGGGGCGCGAATCAGCCCCAGCATTTT.

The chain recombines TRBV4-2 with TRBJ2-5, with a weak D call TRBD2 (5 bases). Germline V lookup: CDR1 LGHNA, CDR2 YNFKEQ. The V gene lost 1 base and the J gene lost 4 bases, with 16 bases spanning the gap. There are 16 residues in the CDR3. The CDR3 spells CASSQVFSSAGETQYF. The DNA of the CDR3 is TGTGCCAGCAGCCAAGTTTTTTCCTCTGCGGGAGAGACCCAGTACTTC.

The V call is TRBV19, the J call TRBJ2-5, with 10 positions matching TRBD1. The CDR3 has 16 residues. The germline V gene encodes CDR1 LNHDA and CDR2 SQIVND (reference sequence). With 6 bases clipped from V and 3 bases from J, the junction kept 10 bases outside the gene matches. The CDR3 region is CASRGIRDRGEETQYF. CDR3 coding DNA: TGTGCCAGTAGAGGAATCCGGGACAGGGGAGAAGAGACCCAGTACTTC.

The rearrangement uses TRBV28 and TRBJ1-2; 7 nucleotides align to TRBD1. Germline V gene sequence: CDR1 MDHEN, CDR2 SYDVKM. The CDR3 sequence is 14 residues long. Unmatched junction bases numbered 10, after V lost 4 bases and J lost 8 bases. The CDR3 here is CASSYPGGPRGYTF. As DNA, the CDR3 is TGTGCCAGCAGTTACCCAGGGGGGCCTAGAGGCTACACCTTC.